This T cell receptor (beta chain) was captured in a study of blood T cell repertoires in COVID-19. Study-level background: Both acute and convalescent COVID-19 samples were obtained from the United States, Italy and Spain.

How the authors handled the data: Amplifying reference gene primers gave estimates of nucleated cell counts. Here immunoSEQ multiplex PCR was the method, and the copy in TCRdb shows in-frame clones only, minus some. The V and J calls and clone size are taken from that table; D and trimming were inferred from the DNA. The profile covers under 250,000 clones, with roughly 90% appearing a single time and around 6.5% taken by the ten largest. Germline CDR1 and CDR2: SGHNT and YENEEA. V was clipped by 2 bases and J by 6 bases, with 19 bases between them. The CDR3 has 16 residues. This clone was seen once. The specimen sequenced was peripheral blood. The TCR was taken from a man aged 60 to 75 who had recovered from COVID-19. The chain carries TRBV11-3 and TRBJ1-2; D gene unclear. CDR3 sequence: CASSLSTVRSQNGYTF. CDR3 in DNA: TGTGCCAGCAGCTTATCGACTGTACGCTCACAAAATGGCTACACCTTC.